This T cell receptor beta chain was retrieved from a study of metastatic and nonmetastatic thyroid tumors. Study-level background: Malignant and benign thyroid patients had repertoires compared in peripheral blood and tumor or nodule tissue.

Original handling: The study took CDR3 differences across clinicopathological groups and made a distant-metastasis classifier for papillary thyroid cancer from them. TCRdb re-clonotyped the PCR reads through MiXCR. V and J calls and clone size were set by TCRdb, not the authors. The table records more than 20,000 clones, approximately 23% of them present only once. Thyroid surgery took place with no prior treatment in any patient. V shed 5 bases and J shed 0 bases, with 17 bases lying between them. The CDR3 covers 18 residues. Germline V gene data show CDR1 as LNHNV and CDR2 as YYDKDF (reference sequence). Study-level results: For both blood and tumor, malignant thyroid tumors reportedly showed significantly higher TCR beta diversity than benign nodules did.

Concerning this clone: Its antigen is not identified.

The sequence was obtained from a female donor with papillary thyroid cancer or a benign thyroid nodule (not recorded which). Some clones in this sample may be carry-over from other donors' samples. Sequencing was carried out using tumor tissue. The chain employs TRBV15 and TRBJ2-6; D ambiguous. DNA of the CDR3: TGTGCCACCAGCGTGGATATTGGGCCGGGCTCTGGGGCCAACGTCCTGACTTTC. Translating it yields CATSVDIGPGSGANVLTF.